This T cell receptor beta chain was recovered during a study of OX40 agonist ivuxolimab in advanced cancers. About the full investigation: Ivuxolimab was an agonistic, fully human IgG2 monoclonal antibody directed against OX40 (CD134), a costimulatory receptor. Intravenous ivuxolimab was administered to patients every 2 weeks at six dose levels: 0.01, 0.1, 0.3, 1.5, 3 and 10 mg/kg. Of the roughly 50 dose-escalation patients, hepatocellular carcinoma was present in approximately 20, melanoma in roughly 15, renal cell carcinoma in 9 and head and neck cancer in 9. In the dose-escalation cohort, approximately 82% of patients were male, and the mean age was approximately 55 years, with a range of about 23 to 90. Patients were allowed to have had prior anti-PD-1, anti-PD-L1 or anti-CTLA-4 therapy, and about 40% of the dose-escalation patients had been treated with checkpoint inhibitors. Partial responses were achieved by three dose-escalation patients, of whom one had hepatocellular carcinoma and two had cutaneous melanoma. Peripheral TCRbeta sequencing was intended to test whether TCR sequence diversity was altered and clonal T-cell expansion was caused by ivuxolimab. The paper covers the monotherapy dose-escalation part of the phase I ivuxolimab trial, which included N of about 50 patients.

Points on this clone: The antigen it binds to is not known. Qualities for individual bases were not recorded, and no much larger clone is one base off.

Trimming takes 2 bases off V and 8 bases off J; junction bases not matched to a gene: 6. The CDR3 numbers 15 residues from cysteine through phenylalanine. Only the CDR3 part of the read is kept: 45 bases, read in frame from the first base. CDR1 and CDR2 were assigned from the germline V gene (reference sequence) as MNHNY and SVGAGI. Genomic DNA was isolated from the sorted cells so that the TCRbeta CDR3 region could be sequenced. The immunoSEQ Assay was used to sequence the TCRbeta CDR3 regions. Imported from immuneACCESS, the table was reduced by TCRdb to in-frame sequences with V and J called. These copies leave out some clones; in studies compared against another copy, an unresolved V gene accounts for under half, and the cause of the remainder is not known. This sample comprises about 60,000 clones, around four fifths of them detected only once. The ten largest account for 2.5% to 3% of the sample.

The trial excluded patients who had a history of autoimmune disease or who were on systemic immunosuppression. Peripheral blood for TCR sequencing was collected from all dose cohorts at baseline, on cycle 4 day 1, and on cycle 7 day 1. Samples came from an open-label, multicenter, first-in-human phase I dose-escalation trial of ivuxolimab. Adults with locally advanced or metastatic melanoma, renal cell carcinoma, hepatocellular carcinoma or head and neck squamous cell carcinoma were enrolled in the trial. Before TCR sequencing, CD4+ and CD8+ T cells were separately sorted from peripheral blood. What the study reported, not specific to this receptor: Low levels of normalized T-cell clonal expansion were also seen in some patients who did not respond. The antigen specificity of the peripheral T cells that underwent clonal expansion was not determined. At doses from 0.1 to 3.0 mg/kg, clonal expansion was seen in both CD4+ and CD8+ blood T cells between baseline and week 6. Partial responders in the 0.1-3.0 mg/kg groups had among the lowest normalized peripheral clonal expansion, especially among CD8+ T cells. After ivuxolimab, CD8+ T cells had more expanded clones than CD4+ T cells on average.

The sequence joins TRBV6-6 to TRBJ1-5, with TRBD1 identical over 10 junction bases. The material was CD4+ or CD8+ T cells sorted from blood, obtained in a trial of the OX40 agonist ivuxolimab. The TCR comes from an adult with an advanced solid tumor such as melanoma, head and neck, liver or kidney cancer. The CDR3 corresponds to CASSYTTGGREPQHF. The sequenced DNA: TGTGCCAGCAGTTACACGACAGGGGGCAGGGAGCCCCAGCATTTT.